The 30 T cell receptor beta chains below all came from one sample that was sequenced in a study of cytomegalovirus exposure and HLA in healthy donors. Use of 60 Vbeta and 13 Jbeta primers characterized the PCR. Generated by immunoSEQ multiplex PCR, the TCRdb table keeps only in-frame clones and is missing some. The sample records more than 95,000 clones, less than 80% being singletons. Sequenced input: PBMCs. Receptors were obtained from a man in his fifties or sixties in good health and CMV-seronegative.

This CDR3 is CASSLFYVFSGSGGGGEQYF. The DNA of the CDR3 is TGTGCCAGCAGCTTGTTCTATGTTTTTTCGGGGTCAGGGGGCGGAGGCGAGCAGTACTTC. The chain links TRBV5-5 to TRBJ2-7; 8 nucleotides agree with TRBD1. Germline CDR1 is SGHKS and CDR2 is YYEKEE (reference sequence). CDR3 length equals 20 residues. With 1 base clipped from V and 6 bases from J, the junction kept 24 bases outside the gene matches.

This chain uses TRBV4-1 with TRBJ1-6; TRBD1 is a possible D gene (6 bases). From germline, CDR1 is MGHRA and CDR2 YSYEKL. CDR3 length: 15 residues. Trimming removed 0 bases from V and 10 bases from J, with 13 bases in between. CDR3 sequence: CASSQESQGWSPLHF. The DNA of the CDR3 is TGCGCCAGCAGCCAAGAATCCCAGGGGTGGTCACCCCTCCACTTT.

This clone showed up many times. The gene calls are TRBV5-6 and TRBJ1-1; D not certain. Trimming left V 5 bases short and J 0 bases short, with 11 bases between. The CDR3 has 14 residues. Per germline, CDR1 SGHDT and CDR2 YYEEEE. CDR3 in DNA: TGTGCCAGCAGACTAGGACCGATGAACACTGAAGCTTTCTTT. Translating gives CASRLGPMNTEAFF.

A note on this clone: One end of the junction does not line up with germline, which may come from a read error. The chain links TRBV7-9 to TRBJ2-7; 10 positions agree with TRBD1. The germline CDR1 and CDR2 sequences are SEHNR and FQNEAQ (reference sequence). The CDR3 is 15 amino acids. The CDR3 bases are TGTTCCAGCAGCTTATGGGGACAGGGGTACGACGAGCAGTACTTC. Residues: CSSSLWGQGYDEQYF.

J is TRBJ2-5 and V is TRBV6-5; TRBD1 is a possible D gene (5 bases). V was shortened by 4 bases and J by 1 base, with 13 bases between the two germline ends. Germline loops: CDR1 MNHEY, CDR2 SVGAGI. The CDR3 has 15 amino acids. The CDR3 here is CASSSGWKTQETQYF. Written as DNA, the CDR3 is TGTGCCAGCAGTTCAGGGTGGAAGACCCAAGAGACCCAGTACTTC.

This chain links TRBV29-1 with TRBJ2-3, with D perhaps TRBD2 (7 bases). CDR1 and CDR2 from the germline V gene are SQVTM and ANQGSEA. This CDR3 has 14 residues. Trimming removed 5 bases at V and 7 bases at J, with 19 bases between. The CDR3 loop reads CSVFLGGAWNTQYF. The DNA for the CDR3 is TGCAGCGTTTTCCTGGGGGGGGCTTGGAATACGCAGTATTTT.

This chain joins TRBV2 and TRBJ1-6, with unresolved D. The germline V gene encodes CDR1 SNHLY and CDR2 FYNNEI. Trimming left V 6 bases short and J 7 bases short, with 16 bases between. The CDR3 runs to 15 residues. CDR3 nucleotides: TGTGCCAGCAGGTCGGACGGGGTCTCGAATTCACCCCTCCACTTT. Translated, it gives CASRSDGVSNSPLHF.

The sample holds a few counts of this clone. The CDR3 DNA sequence: TGTGCCATCAGTGGGGGACAGCCCACAGATACGCAGTATTTT. Protein product: CAISGGQPTDTQYF. This sequence joins TRBV10-3 and TRBJ2-3; 7 bases align to TRBD1. The V gene's germline CDR1 is ENHRY and CDR2 SYGVKD. The V segment lost 4 bases and the J segment 2 bases; nucleotides outside the gene matches: 3. CDR3 length: 14 residues.

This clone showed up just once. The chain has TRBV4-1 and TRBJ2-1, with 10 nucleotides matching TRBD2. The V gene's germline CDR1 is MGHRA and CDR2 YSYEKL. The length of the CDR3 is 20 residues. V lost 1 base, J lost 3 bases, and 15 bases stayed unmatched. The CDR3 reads CASSQGEESRIAGGYNEQFF. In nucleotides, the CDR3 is TGCGCCAGCAGCCAAGGTGAGGAATCAAGAATAGCGGGGGGCTACAATGAGCAGTTCTTC.

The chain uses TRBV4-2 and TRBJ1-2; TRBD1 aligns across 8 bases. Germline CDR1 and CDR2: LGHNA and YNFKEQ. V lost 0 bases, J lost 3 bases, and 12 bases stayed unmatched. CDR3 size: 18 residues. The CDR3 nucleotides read TGTGCCAGCAGCCAAGATGGGACAGGTCGGTCTCATCACTATGGCTACACCTTC. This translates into CASSQDGTGRSHHYGYTF.

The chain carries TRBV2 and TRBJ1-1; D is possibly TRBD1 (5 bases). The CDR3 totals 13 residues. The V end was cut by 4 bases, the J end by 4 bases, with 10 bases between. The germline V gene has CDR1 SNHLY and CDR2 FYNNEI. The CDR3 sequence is CASSVRVPTEAFF. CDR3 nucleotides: TGTGCCAGCAGTGTCAGGGTCCCCACTGAAGCTTTCTTT.

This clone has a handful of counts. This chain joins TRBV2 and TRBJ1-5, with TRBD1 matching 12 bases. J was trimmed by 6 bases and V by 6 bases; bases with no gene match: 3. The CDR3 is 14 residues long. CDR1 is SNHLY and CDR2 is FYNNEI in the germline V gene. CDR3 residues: CASSGTGGSQPQHF. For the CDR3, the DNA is TGTGCCAGCAGCGGGACAGGGGGCTCTCAGCCCCAGCATTTT.

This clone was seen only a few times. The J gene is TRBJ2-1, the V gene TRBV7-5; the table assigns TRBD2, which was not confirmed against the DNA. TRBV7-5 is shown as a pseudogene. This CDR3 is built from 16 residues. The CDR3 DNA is TGTGTCAGAAGCTTCCTAGCGGGGGGGGATAGGGATGAGCAGTTCTTC. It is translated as CVRSFLAGGDRDEQFF.

The CDR3 nucleotides read TGTGCCAGCAGCCGGGGACAGGCGAACACTGAAGCTTTCTTT. This encodes CASSRGQANTEAFF. This chain links TRBV7-3 with TRBJ1-1; the match to TRBD1 covers 8 bases. This CDR3 contains 14 residues. Germline V lookup: CDR1 SGHTA, CDR2 FQGTGA. The V segment lost 5 bases and the J segment 1 base; nucleotides outside the gene matches: 3.

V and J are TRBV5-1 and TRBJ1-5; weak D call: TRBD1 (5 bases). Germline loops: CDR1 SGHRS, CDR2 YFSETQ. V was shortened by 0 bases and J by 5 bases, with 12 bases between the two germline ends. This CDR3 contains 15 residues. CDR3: CASSLGGGAHQPQHF. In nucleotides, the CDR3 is TGCGCCAGCAGCTTGGGGGGAGGGGCTCATCAGCCCCAGCATTTT.

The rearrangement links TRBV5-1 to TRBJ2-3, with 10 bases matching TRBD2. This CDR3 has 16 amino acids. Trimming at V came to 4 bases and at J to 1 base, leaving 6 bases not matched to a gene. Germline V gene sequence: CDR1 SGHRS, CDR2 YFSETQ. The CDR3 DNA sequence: TGCGCCAGCAGCCCTGCTAGCGGGGGCCGCACAGATACGCAGTATTTT. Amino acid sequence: CASSPASGGRTDTQYF.

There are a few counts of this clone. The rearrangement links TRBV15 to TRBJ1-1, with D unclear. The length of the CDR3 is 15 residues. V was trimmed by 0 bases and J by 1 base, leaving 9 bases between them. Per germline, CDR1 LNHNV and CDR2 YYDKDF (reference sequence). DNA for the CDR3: TGTGCCACCAGCAGAGATTCGGAGGAGAACACTGAAGCTTTCTTT. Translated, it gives CATSRDSEENTEAFF.

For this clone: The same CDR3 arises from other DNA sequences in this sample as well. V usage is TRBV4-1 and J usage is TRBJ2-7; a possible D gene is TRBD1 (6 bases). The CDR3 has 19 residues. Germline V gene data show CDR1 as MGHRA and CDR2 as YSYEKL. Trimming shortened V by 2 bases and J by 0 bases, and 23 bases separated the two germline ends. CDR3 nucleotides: TGCGCCAGCAGCCAATTATGGTCAAGGACAGACGTTATCTCCTACGAGCAGTACTTC. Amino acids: CASSQLWSRTDVISYEQYF.

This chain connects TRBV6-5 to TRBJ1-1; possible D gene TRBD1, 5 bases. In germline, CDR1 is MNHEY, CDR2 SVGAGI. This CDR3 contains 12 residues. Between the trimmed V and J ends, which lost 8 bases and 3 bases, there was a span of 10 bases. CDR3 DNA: TGTGCCAGCGGACGGGGGTACACTGAAGCTTTCTTT. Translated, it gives CASGRGYTEAFF.

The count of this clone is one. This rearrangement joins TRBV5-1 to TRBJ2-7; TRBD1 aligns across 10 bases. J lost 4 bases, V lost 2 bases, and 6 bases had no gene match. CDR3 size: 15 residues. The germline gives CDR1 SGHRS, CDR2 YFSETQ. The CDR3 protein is CASSLPGTGVYEQYF. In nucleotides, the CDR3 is TGCGCCAGCAGCTTACCCGGGACAGGGGTATACGAGCAGTACTTC.

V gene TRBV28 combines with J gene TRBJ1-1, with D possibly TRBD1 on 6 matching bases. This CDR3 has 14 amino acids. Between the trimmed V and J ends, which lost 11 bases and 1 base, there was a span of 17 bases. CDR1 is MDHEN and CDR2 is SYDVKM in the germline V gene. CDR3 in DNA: TGTGCCTGCCAGGGGAACGAAGGGAACACTGAAGCTTTCTTT. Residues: CACQGNEGNTEAFF.

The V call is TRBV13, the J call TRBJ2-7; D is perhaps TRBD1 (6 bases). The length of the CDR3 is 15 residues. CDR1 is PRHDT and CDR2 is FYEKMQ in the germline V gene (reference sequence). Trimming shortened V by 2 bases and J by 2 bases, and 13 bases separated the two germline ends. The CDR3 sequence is CASSLYQGSTYEQYF. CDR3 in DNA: TGTGCCAGCAGCTTATACCAGGGGTCCACCTACGAGCAGTACTTC.

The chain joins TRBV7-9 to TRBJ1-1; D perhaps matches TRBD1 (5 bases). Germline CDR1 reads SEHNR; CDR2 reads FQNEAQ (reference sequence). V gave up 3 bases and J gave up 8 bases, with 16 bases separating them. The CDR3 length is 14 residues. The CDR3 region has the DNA TGTGCCAGCAGCTTCTCGACCGCAGGGCGGGAAGCTTTCTTT. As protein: CASSFSTAGREAFF.

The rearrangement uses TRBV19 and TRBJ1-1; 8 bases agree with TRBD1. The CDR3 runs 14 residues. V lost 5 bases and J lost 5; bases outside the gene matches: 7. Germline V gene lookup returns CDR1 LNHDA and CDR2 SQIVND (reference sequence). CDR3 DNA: TGTGCCAGTAGTTTGACAGGGGTCGAGACTGAAGCTTTCTTT. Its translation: CASSLTGVETEAFF.

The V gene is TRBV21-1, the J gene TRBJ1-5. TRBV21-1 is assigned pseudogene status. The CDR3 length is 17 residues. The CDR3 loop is CASSKGVGVVLNQPQHF. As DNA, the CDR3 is TGTGCCAGCAGCAAAGGGGTCGGGGTGGTCCTCAATCAGCCCCAGCATTTT.

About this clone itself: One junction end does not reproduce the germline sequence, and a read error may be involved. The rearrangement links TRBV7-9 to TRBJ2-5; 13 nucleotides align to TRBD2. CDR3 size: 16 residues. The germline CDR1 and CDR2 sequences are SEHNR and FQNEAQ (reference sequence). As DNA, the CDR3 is TGTTCCAGCAGCTGGACTAGCGGGGGAACCCAAGAGACCCAGTACTTC. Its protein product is CSSSWTSGGTQETQYF. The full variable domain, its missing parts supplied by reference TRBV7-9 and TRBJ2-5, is DTGVSQNPRHKITKRGQNVTFRCDPISEHNRLYWYRQTLGQGPEFLTYFQNEAQLEKSRLLSDRFSAERPKGSFSTLEIQRTEQGDSAMYLCSSSWTSGGTQETQYFGPGTRLLVL.

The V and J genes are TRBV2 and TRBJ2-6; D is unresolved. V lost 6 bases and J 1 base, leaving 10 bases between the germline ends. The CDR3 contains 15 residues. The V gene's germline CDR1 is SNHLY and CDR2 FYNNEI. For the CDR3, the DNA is TGTGCCAGCAGCGCTCAGGCGTCTGGGGCCAACGTCCTGACTTTC. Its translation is CASSAQASGANVLTF.

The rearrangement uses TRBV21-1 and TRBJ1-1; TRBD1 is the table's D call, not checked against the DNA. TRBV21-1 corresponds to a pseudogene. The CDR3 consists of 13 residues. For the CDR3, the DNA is TGTGCCAGCACCCTGCCAGGGAACACTGAAGCTTTCTTT. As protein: CASTLPGNTEAFF.

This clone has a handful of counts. CDR3 sequence (DNA): TGTGCCAGCACACTCACCGGGACAGGGGTCTACGAGCAGTACTTC. Amino acids: CASTLTGTGVYEQYF. This chain links TRBV2 with TRBJ2-7, with 10 nucleotides matching TRBD1. CDR3 size: 15 residues. Germline CDR1 reads SNHLY; CDR2 reads FYNNEI. Trimming cost V 7 bases and J 3 bases; bases outside gene matches: 9.

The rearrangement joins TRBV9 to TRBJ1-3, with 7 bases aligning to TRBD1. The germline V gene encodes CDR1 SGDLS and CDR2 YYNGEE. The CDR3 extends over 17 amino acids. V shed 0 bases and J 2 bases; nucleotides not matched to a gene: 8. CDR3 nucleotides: TGTGCCAGCAGCGTAGGGTCAGGGGGAATAACTGGAAACACCATATATTTT. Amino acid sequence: CASSVGSGGITGNTIYF.